This TCR beta chain was recorded in a study of Tregs in tolerant kidney transplant recipients. There are 14 residues in the CDR3. The V gene lost 0 bases and the J gene lost 7 bases, with 7 bases spanning the gap. CDR1 MGHRA and CDR2 YSYEKL come from the germline V gene. General study results and limits: Biological reproducibility was not directly addressed, but technical replication error appeared minimal.

Sequencing was performed with immunoSEQ multiplex PCR; in TCRdb, only in-frame clones are kept and a portion is missing. In the table there are some 88,000 clones, 90% to 95% of which are singletons. Turning to this clone: The antigen is unknown.

This chain joins TRBV4-1 and TRBJ1-6; D not resolved. The sequencing input was CD8+ T cells from blood. This TCR derives from a human donor in good health. The CDR3 protein is CASSQDPENSPLHF. CDR3 DNA sequence: TGCGCCAGCAGCCAAGATCCAGAAAATTCACCCCTCCACTTT.